Below, 9 T cell receptor beta chains from the same sample are listed, as sequenced in a study of shared clonotypes between healthy human individuals. Only in-frame clones appear in the TCRdb table, and some are missing; sequencing was by immunoSEQ multiplex PCR. The repertoire consists of approximately 87,000 clones, with around 57% occurring once and the leading ten covering about 51%. Material: memory CD8+ T cells sorted from blood. Specified subset: CD45RO+ cells pooled with CCR7-negative TemRA cells. The receptors derive from a man younger than 40 in good health.

The chain uses TRBV7-9 and TRBJ2-7, with 10 bases that match TRBD2. This CDR3 comprises 16 residues. J lost 1 base, V lost 4 bases, and 7 bases had no gene match. The V gene's germline CDR1 is SEHNR and CDR2 FQNEAQ (reference sequence). For the CDR3, the DNA is TGTGCCAGCAGCTCCGAAGCGGGAGGGCCTTCCTACGAGCAGTACTTC. It codes for CASSSEAGGPSYEQYF. Variable domain in full (rest from reference TRBV7-9 and TRBJ2-7): DTGVSQNPRHKITKRGQNVTFRCDPISEHNRLYWYRQTLGQGPEFLTYFQNEAQLEKSRLLSDRFSAERPKGSFSTLEIQRTEQGDSAMYLCASSSEAGGPSYEQYFGPGTRLTVT.

The chain carries TRBV27 and TRBJ1-2; D unresolved. The V gene lost 2 bases and the J gene lost 6 bases, with 10 bases spanning the gap. Germline CDR1 MNHEY, CDR2 SMNVEV (reference sequence). The CDR3 covers 13 residues. CDR3 in DNA: TGTGCCAGCAGTTTAACTCCCAGGCATGGCTACACCTTC. It translates to CASSLTPRHGYTF.

This sequence joins TRBV9 and TRBJ2-7, with 9 bases aligning to TRBD2. The CDR3 length is 15 residues. V lost 4 bases, J lost 2 bases, and 7 bases stayed unmatched. Germline-derived CDR1 and CDR2 are SGDLS and YYNGEE. The CDR3 region is CASSPGVAGAYEQYF. CDR3 DNA: TGTGCCAGCAGCCCCGGAGTAGCGGGAGCCTACGAGCAGTACTTC. The variable domain in full, completed from reference TRBV9 and TRBJ2-7, reads DSGVTQTPKHLITATGQRVTLRCSPRSGDLSVYWYQQSLDQGLQFLIQYYNGEERAKGNILERFSAQQFPDLHSELNLSSLELGDSALYFCASSPGVAGAYEQYFGPGTRLTVT.

This chain uses TRBV6-1 with TRBJ2-2; the D is unclear. V was cut by 6 bases and J by 1 base, with 9 bases left in between. CDR3 size: 14 residues. Germline assignment: CDR1 MNHNS and CDR2 SASEGT. The CDR3 spells CASSSDGNTGELFF. The CDR3 DNA reads as TGTGCCAGCAGCTCGGACGGGAACACCGGGGAGCTGTTTTTT.

V usage is TRBV5-6 and J usage is TRBJ1-2; the D gene is possibly TRBD1 (6 bases). Trimming removed 4 bases from V and 5 bases from J, with 12 bases in between. Germline V gene data show CDR1 as SGHDT and CDR2 as YYEEEE. CDR3 length equals 13 residues. CDR3 in amino acids: CASSKDRLYGYTF. In DNA form, the CDR3 reads TGTGCCAGCAGCAAGGACAGACTTTATGGCTACACCTTC.

The chain is built from TRBV25-1 and TRBJ2-1; no firm D call. CDR3 length: 12 amino acids. Trimming took off 5 bases at V and 3 bases at J, with 5 bases between the two ends. Per germline, CDR1 MGHDK and CDR2 SYGVNS. This CDR3 reads CASSRGYNEQFF. The DNA of the CDR3 is TGTGCCAGCAGTCGTGGCTACAATGAGCAGTTCTTC.

The V and J genes are TRBV4-3 and TRBJ2-6; 7 bases align to TRBD1. Germline CDR1 and CDR2: LGHNA and YSLEER. There are 18 residues in the CDR3. V shed 1 base and J 0 bases; nucleotides not matched to a gene: 6. Here the CDR3 DNA reads TGCGCCAGCAGCCAAGCCCGACAGGGCCCCTCTGGGGCCAACGTCCTGACTTTC. This encodes CASSQARQGPSGANVLTF.

V is TRBV10-3 and J is TRBJ2-3; 7 bases align to TRBD2. V lost 4 bases, J lost 0 bases, and 4 bases stayed unmatched. The germline V gene has CDR1 ENHRY and CDR2 SYGVKD. CDR3 length equals 15 residues. The CDR3 coding sequence is TGTGCCATCAGTGGCCTAGCGGCAAGCACAGATACGCAGTATTTT. It specifies CAISGLAASTDTQYF.

This clone has more than one count but fewer than ten. This may stem from a read error, because a much larger clone lies one nucleotide away. The chain is built from TRBV6-6 and TRBJ2-7, with D uncertain. Germline CDR1 is MNHNY and CDR2 is SVGAGI (reference sequence). Trimming shortened V by 5 bases and J by 3 bases, and 5 bases separated the two germline ends. The CDR3 length is 11 residues. CDR3 bases: TGTGCCAGCAGTGAAAACTACGAGCAGTACTTC. Protein sequence: CASSENYEQYF.